This T cell receptor (beta chain) was sequenced for a study of blood T cell repertoires in COVID-19. Data came from immunoSEQ multiplex PCR; TCRdb stores just in-frame clones and leaves some out. The table includes some 140,000 clones, about 85% detected once. V lost 6 bases and J lost 4, with 18 bases in between. There are 15 residues in the CDR3. Germline CDR1 is MNHEY and CDR2 is SMNVEV (reference sequence). This clone came up once. This clonotype was obtained from a man aged 60-69 years with COVID-19, enrolled during active disease. The sequencing input was peripheral blood. The chain uses TRBV27 and TRBJ1-2; D perhaps matches TRBD1 (5 bases). The CDR3 loop reads CASRRSGGDGYGYTF. The CDR3 DNA reads TGTGCCAGCAGACGGTCGGGGGGGGACGGCTATGGCTACACCTTC.